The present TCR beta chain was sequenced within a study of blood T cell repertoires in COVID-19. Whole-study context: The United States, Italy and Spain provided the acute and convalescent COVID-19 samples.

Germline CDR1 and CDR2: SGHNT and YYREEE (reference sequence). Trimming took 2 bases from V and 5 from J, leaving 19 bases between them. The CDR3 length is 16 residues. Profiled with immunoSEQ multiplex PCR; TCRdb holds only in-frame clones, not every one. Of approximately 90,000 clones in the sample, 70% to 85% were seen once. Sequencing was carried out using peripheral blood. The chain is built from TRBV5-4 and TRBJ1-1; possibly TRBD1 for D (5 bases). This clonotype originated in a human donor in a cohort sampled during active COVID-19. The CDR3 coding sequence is TGTGCCAGCAGCTTAAGACGGAAGACGGGGGATACTGAAGCTTTCTTT. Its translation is CASSLRRKTGDTEAFF.